These T cell receptor beta chains were read from a single sample in a study of blood T cell repertoires in COVID-19. Measured with immunoSEQ multiplex PCR; TCRdb has only the in-frame clones, and not every one. The top ten clones hold approximately 2.3% of a sample with 250,000 or so clones, 90% of them seen once. Sequencing used peripheral blood. Source of these receptors: a woman between 55 and 75 years old with COVID-19, enrolled during active disease. Each CDR3 is given with its conserved first and last residue. A D gene is named only where the DNA matches it firmly. Clone sizes are given selectively: once, few, many, or a class where the clone is expanded.

-,-,TRBJ1-4,TRBV21-1,CAFFWGGQREKLFF,TGTGCCTTTTTTTGGGGGGGCCAACGGGAAAAACTGTTTTTT
-,-,TRBJ1-4,TRBV6-5,CASSLGATNEKLFF,TGTGCCAGCAGCCTAGGGGCAACTAATGAAAAACTGTTTTTT
-,-,TRBJ1-1,TRBV9,CASSVAGQGVNTEAFF,TGTGCCAGCAGCGTAGCGGGACAAGGGGTGAACACTGAAGCTTTCTTT
TRBD1,-,TRBJ2-7,TRBV30,CAWSRDREDEQYF,TGTGCCTGGAGTAGGGACAGGGAGGACGAGCAGTACTTC
-,-,TRBJ2-5,TRBV5-8,CASSLTGSLETQYF,TGTGCCAGCAGCTTGACAGGGAGTCTGGAGACCCAGTACTTC
-,-,TRBJ1-2,TRBV2,CASSPGGAYGYTF,TGTGCCAGCAGCCCCGGTGGGGCTTATGGCTACACCTTC
-,-,TRBJ1-5,TRBV12-5,CASAEGKGWNQPQHF,TGTGCTAGCGCCGAGGGTAAGGGCTGGAATCAGCCCCAGCATTTT
-,-,TRBJ2-7,TRBV28,CASSLSRGEQYF,TGTGCCAGCAGTTTAAGCCGGGGCGAGCAGTACTTC
TRBD1,-,TRBJ1-5,TRBV5-1,CASSPDPGQGHQPQHF,TGCGCCAGCAGCCCGGATCCGGGACAGGGTCATCAGCCCCAGCATTTT
TRBD1,-,TRBJ1-5,TRBV19,CASSPDRGNQPQHF,TGTGCCAGTAGCCCTGACAGGGGGAATCAGCCCCAGCATTTT
TRBD1,-,TRBJ1-6,TRBV5-1,CASSGGTGFNSPLHF,TGCGCCAGCAGCGGTGGGACAGGGTTTAATTCACCCCTCCACTTT
TRBD1,-,TRBJ2-1,TRBV6-2/TRBV6-3,CASSYKGQVNEQFF,TGTGCCAGCAGTTACAAAGGACAGGTCAATGAGCAGTTCTTC
TRBD1,-,TRBJ1-2,TRBV6-5,CASSPSPGTGKGYTF,TGTGCCAGCAGTCCTTCGCCCGGGACAGGGAAGGGCTACACCTTC
-,-,TRBJ2-5,TRBV12-3/TRBV12-4,CASSPPDGTQYF,TGTGCCAGCAGTCCACCAGATGGGACCCAGTACTTC
-,-,TRBJ2-7,TRBV24-1,CATRRKTPGVGEQYF,TGTGCCACCAGGAGAAAAACCCCCGGGGTGGGCGAGCAGTACTTC
TRBD2,-,TRBJ2-7,TRBV6-5,CASRPSGELYEQYF,TGTGCCAGCCGCCCAAGCGGGGAGTTATACGAGCAGTACTTC
-,-,TRBJ2-3,TRBV25-1,CASSEYRGASTDTQYF,TGTGCCAGCAGTGAATACAGGGGGGCTAGCACAGATACGCAGTATTTT
TRBD1,-,TRBJ1-2,TRBV4-3,CASSQDNAGQGAHGYTF,TGCGCCAGCAGCCAAGATAATGCGGGACAGGGGGCCCATGGCTACACCTTC
TRBD1,few,TRBJ1-1,TRBV7-3,CASSSTGQGGMNTEAFF,TGTGCCAGCAGCTCAACGGGACAGGGCGGGATGAACACTGAAGCTTTCTTT
-,-,TRBJ2-3,TRBV5-6,CASSFGTDTQYF,TGTGCCAGCAGCTTCGGTACAGATACGCAGTATTTT
-,-,TRBJ1-2,TRBV6-5,CASPDRQKVGYTF,TGTGCCAGCCCCGACCGACAGAAGGTCGGCTACACCTTC
TRBD2,-,TRBJ2-5,TRBV7-9,CASSLPGLAGVGETQYF,TGTGCCAGCAGCCTCCCCGGACTAGCGGGGGTCGGGGAGACCCAGTACTTC
-,-,TRBJ1-1,TRBV30,CAWSVGGAEAFF,TGTGCCTGGAGTGTTGGAGGGGCTGAAGCTTTCTTT
TRBD1,-,TRBJ1-3,TRBV18,CASSPLPDRAGNTIYF,TGTGCCAGCTCACCCCTCCCCGACAGGGCTGGAAACACCATATATTTT
-,-,TRBJ1-2,TRBV29-1,CSVGGSYGYTF,TGCAGCGTTGGAGGATCCTATGGCTACACCTTC
-,-,TRBJ1-5,TRBV25-1,CASRQGYQPQHF,TGTGCCAGCAGACAGGGTTATCAGCCCCAGCATTTT
-,-,TRBJ2-1,TRBV5-1,CASSLHKRYNEQFF,TGCGCCAGCAGCTTGCATAAGCGATACAATGAGCAGTTCTTC
-,-,TRBJ1-1,TRBV27,CASSPSGQLNTEAFF,TGTGCCAGCAGTCCTAGCGGACAGCTGAACACTGAAGCTTTCTTT
-,once,TRBJ1-5,TRBV7-8,CASSPDTPGRPQHF,TGTGCCAGCAGCCCCGACACCCCCGGTAGGCCCCAGCATTTT
TRBD2,-,TRBJ2-1,TRBV23-1,CASSQSSLAGETIYNEQFF,TGCGCCAGCAGTCAATCGTCACTAGCGGGGGAGACTATCTACAATGAGCAGTTCTTC
-,once,TRBJ2-7,TRBV5-4,CASSLGGDGGLYEQYF,TGTGCCAGCAGCTTGGGCGGGGACGGAGGATTATACGAGCAGTACTTC
-,-,TRBJ2-7,TRBV5-4,CASSVQRRAGEQYF,TGTGCCAGCAGCGTACAGCGACGGGCGGGCGAGCAGTACTTC
-,-,TRBJ1-1,TRBV11-2,CASSSGHRMNTEAFF,TGTGCCAGCAGCTCGGGACACCGAATGAACACTGAAGCTTTCTTT
TRBD2,-,TRBJ2-3,TRBV7-3,CASSPRGLRGAGATDTQYF,TGTGCCAGCAGCCCTAGGGGACTGAGGGGAGCGGGAGCCACAGATACGCAGTATTTT
-,-,TRBJ2-7,TRBV10-3,CAISGRGSQSSYEQYF,TGTGCCATCAGTGGCCGAGGCAGCCAAAGCTCCTACGAGCAGTACTTC
-,-,TRBJ1-1,TRBV25-1,CASSEYPLGGAQGPEAFF,TGTGCCAGCAGTGAATACCCGTTGGGGGGGGCGCAGGGGCCTGAAGCTTTCTTT
-,-,TRBJ1-2,TRBV7-8,CASRGAGTKSGYTF,TGTGCCAGCAGGGGAGCCGGGACAAAGTCTGGCTACACCTTC
-,-,TRBJ1-6,TRBV7-3,CASSQFSYNSPLHF,TGTGCCAGCAGTCAATTCTCCTATAATTCACCCCTCCACTTT
TRBD1,-,TRBJ1-5,TRBV6-6,CASSPRTGEGQPQHF,TGTGCCAGCAGTCCTAGGACAGGGGAAGGGCAGCCCCAGCATTTT